The 17 T cell receptor beta chains reported below all come from one sample, sequenced in a study of graft-versus-host responses after intestinal transplantation. The data were produced by immunoSEQ multiplex PCR, yet TCRdb's version contains in-frame clones alone and is incomplete. This sample has around 15,000 clones; 79% occur once, and the top ten carry about 8%. The authors processed graft tissue to release intraepithelial and lamina propria lymphocytes. Sequencing used ileum tissue, obtained approximately 61 weeks after intestinal transplant. Receptors were obtained from a human patient who received an intestinal transplant, so some T cells may come from the graft donor.

A word on this clone: One end of the junction is discordant with germline, which a read error may explain. V usage is TRBV6-4 and J usage is TRBJ2-2; 7 positions match TRBD1. CDR3 length: 16 residues. CDR1 and CDR2 (germline): MRHNA, SNTAGT. As DNA, the CDR3 is TGTGCCAGCAATTTACCCGGGACAGCGAGACACCGGGGAGCTGTTTTT. Protein sequence: CASNLPGTARHRGAVF.

J is TRBJ1-6 and V is TRBV9, with 8 bases fitting TRBD1. The CDR3 length is 14 residues. V gave up 3 bases and J gave up 8 bases; unmatched junction bases: 4. Looked up from germline, CDR1 is SGDLS and CDR2 is YYNGEE. This chain's CDR3 is CASSAGTGHSPLHF. CDR3 coding DNA: TGTGCCAGCAGCGCCGGGACAGGACATTCACCCCTCCACTTT.

The rearrangement joins TRBV7-9 to TRBJ2-5, with D possibly matching TRBD2 (5 bases). The better agreement between TRBJ2-7 and the DNA end casts doubt on the J call. The CDR3 consists of 15 residues. Germline V CDR1 and CDR2: SEHNR, FQNEAQ (reference sequence). The CDR3 protein is CASSTEGTYSYEQYF. The CDR3 region has the DNA TGTGCCAGCAGCACCGAGGGTACTTACTCCTACGAGCAGTACTTC.

The rearrangement uses TRBV6-4 and TRBJ2-3; 10 bases match TRBD2. The CDR3 covers 16 residues. Unmatched junction bases numbered 7, after V lost 4 bases and J lost 3 bases. The V gene's germline CDR1 is MRHNA and CDR2 SNTAGT. The CDR3 here is CASSGEAGGPTDTQYF. As DNA, the CDR3 is TGTGCCAGCAGTGGAGAAGCGGGGGGGCCGACAGATACGCAGTATTTT.

The J gene is TRBJ2-3, the V gene TRBV6-1, with TRBD2 matching 13 bases. V gave up 4 bases and J gave up 0 bases; unmatched junction bases: 13. This CDR3 has 20 residues. The V gene's germline CDR1 is MNHNS and CDR2 SASEGT. CDR3 loop: CASSGSGGTSGTTSTDTQYF. In nucleotides, the CDR3 is TGTGCCAGCAGTGGCTCCGGGGGGACTAGCGGGACCACTAGCACAGATACGCAGTATTTT.

This chain connects TRBV23-1 to TRBJ2-2; D is unclear. TRBV23-1 is recorded as an ORF, its role being uncertain. Trimming took off 3 bases at V and 1 base at J, with 9 bases between the two ends. This CDR3 is built from 15 residues. This chain's CDR3 is CASSQSDENTGELFF. The CDR3 DNA sequence: TGCGCCAGCAGTCAGTCGGACGAGAACACCGGGGAGCTGTTTTTT.

This chain links TRBV6-1 with TRBJ2-5, with D tentatively TRBD2 (7 bases). The better agreement between TRBJ2-7 and the DNA end casts doubt on the J call. Per germline, CDR1 MNHNS and CDR2 SASEGT. This CDR3 is 15 amino acids long. The CDR3 region is CASSLGGEGSYEQYF. The CDR3 DNA reads as TGTGCCAGCAGTTTAGGGGGGGAGGGCTCCTACGAGCAGTACTTC.

This clone was found a few times. The V call is TRBV6-5, the J call TRBJ1-2; a possible D gene is TRBD1 (5 bases). Germline values: CDR1 MNHEY, CDR2 SVGAGI. The ends were cut back, 6 bases at V and 5 bases at J, with 13 bases in the middle. The CDR3 is made up of 13 amino acids. CDR3 region: CASSRDSFYGYTF. CDR3 in DNA: TGTGCCAGCAGCCGCGACAGTTTTTATGGCTACACCTTC.

The J gene is TRBJ1-3, the V gene TRBV19, with unresolved D. V was clipped by 5 bases and J by 3 bases, with 8 bases between them. Germline V CDR1 and CDR2: LNHDA, SQIVND (reference sequence). The CDR3 extends over 13 amino acids. CDR3 region: CASSPAGGNTIYF. The CDR3 coding sequence is TGTGCCAGTAGTCCCGCGGGTGGAAACACCATATATTTT.

The chain is built from TRBV4-1 and TRBJ2-5, with a tentative D call TRBD1 (5 bases). Germline CDR1 MGHRA, CDR2 YSYEKL. The CDR3 length is 14 residues. V was shortened by 0 bases and J by 3 bases, with 8 bases between the two germline ends. Here the CDR3 reads CASSQEGLKETQYF. CDR3 sequence (DNA): TGCGCCAGCAGCCAAGAGGGGCTGAAAGAGACCCAGTACTTC.

This rearrangement joins TRBV6-6 to TRBJ1-1; 8 nucleotides line up with TRBD1. V lost 7 bases, J lost 4 bases, and 11 bases stayed unmatched. The CDR3 is 15 residues long. CDR1 and CDR2 from the germline V gene are MNHNY and SVGAGI (reference sequence). The CDR3: CASIAGTGSSTEAFF. CDR3 in DNA: TGTGCCAGCATTGCCGGGACAGGCTCGAGCACTGAAGCTTTCTTT.

This chain connects TRBV10-3 to TRBJ1-1, with 9 bases aligning to TRBD1. The CDR3 sequence is 15 residues long. Unmatched junction bases numbered 6, after V lost 6 bases and J lost 1 base. The V gene's germline CDR1 is ENHRY and CDR2 SYGVKD. This chain's CDR3 is CAIRNRGLGNTEAFF. Written as DNA, the CDR3 is TGTGCCATCAGGAACAGGGGGCTCGGGAACACTGAAGCTTTCTTT.

The V and J genes are TRBV11-2 and TRBJ2-3; D perhaps matches TRBD1 (7 bases). Germline V gene sequence: CDR1 SGHAT, CDR2 FQNNGV. V was trimmed by 5 bases and J by 1 base, leaving 16 bases between them. This CDR3 comprises 16 residues. The CDR3 nucleotides read TGTGCCAGCAGCCGCTGGGGCAGGGGGGGCACAGATACGCAGTATTTT. Translated, it gives CASSRWGRGGTDTQYF.

V gene TRBV18 combines with J gene TRBJ2-3, with 8 bases lining up with TRBD1. Germline lookup yields CDR1 KGHSH and CDR2 LQKENI. With 3 bases clipped from V and 4 bases from J, the junction kept 6 bases outside the gene matches. The CDR3 is 15 amino acids. The CDR3 region is CASSPDRERPDTQYF. CDR3 DNA sequence: TGTGCCAGCTCACCGGACAGGGAAAGGCCAGATACGCAGTATTTT.

The J gene is TRBJ2-7, the V gene TRBV6-6; D is possibly TRBD2 (6 bases). Looked up from germline, CDR1 is MNHNY and CDR2 is SVGAGI (reference sequence). V was cut by 7 bases and J by 2 bases, with 21 bases left in between. The CDR3 is 16 amino acids. CDR3 residues: CASIRRLDGGTYEQYF. The CDR3 DNA follows: TGTGCCAGCATCCGACGACTAGATGGGGGAACCTACGAGCAGTACTTC.

The chain has TRBV9 and TRBJ2-7, with 10 nucleotides matching TRBD1. Germline values: CDR1 SGDLS, CDR2 YYNGEE. CDR3 length: 16 residues. Trimming took 3 bases from V and 7 from J; bases not matched to a gene: 13. This chain's CDR3 is CASSDTGTGAFEEQYF. CDR3 sequence (DNA): TGTGCCAGCAGCGATACCGGGACAGGGGCATTTGAAGAGCAGTACTTC.

A note on this clone: Sequence at one end of the junction differs from germline and may be a read error. Other DNA sequences in this specimen translate into the identical CDR3. The chain carries TRBV2 and TRBJ2-2; 9 nucleotides agree with TRBD2. The CDR3 has 17 amino acids. Germline CDR1 SNHLY, CDR2 FYNNEI. CDR3 in DNA: TGTGCCAGCAGCGAAGGGGCGATACTAGCGGGCACCGGGGAGCTGTTTTTT. It is translated as CASSEGAILAGTGELFF.